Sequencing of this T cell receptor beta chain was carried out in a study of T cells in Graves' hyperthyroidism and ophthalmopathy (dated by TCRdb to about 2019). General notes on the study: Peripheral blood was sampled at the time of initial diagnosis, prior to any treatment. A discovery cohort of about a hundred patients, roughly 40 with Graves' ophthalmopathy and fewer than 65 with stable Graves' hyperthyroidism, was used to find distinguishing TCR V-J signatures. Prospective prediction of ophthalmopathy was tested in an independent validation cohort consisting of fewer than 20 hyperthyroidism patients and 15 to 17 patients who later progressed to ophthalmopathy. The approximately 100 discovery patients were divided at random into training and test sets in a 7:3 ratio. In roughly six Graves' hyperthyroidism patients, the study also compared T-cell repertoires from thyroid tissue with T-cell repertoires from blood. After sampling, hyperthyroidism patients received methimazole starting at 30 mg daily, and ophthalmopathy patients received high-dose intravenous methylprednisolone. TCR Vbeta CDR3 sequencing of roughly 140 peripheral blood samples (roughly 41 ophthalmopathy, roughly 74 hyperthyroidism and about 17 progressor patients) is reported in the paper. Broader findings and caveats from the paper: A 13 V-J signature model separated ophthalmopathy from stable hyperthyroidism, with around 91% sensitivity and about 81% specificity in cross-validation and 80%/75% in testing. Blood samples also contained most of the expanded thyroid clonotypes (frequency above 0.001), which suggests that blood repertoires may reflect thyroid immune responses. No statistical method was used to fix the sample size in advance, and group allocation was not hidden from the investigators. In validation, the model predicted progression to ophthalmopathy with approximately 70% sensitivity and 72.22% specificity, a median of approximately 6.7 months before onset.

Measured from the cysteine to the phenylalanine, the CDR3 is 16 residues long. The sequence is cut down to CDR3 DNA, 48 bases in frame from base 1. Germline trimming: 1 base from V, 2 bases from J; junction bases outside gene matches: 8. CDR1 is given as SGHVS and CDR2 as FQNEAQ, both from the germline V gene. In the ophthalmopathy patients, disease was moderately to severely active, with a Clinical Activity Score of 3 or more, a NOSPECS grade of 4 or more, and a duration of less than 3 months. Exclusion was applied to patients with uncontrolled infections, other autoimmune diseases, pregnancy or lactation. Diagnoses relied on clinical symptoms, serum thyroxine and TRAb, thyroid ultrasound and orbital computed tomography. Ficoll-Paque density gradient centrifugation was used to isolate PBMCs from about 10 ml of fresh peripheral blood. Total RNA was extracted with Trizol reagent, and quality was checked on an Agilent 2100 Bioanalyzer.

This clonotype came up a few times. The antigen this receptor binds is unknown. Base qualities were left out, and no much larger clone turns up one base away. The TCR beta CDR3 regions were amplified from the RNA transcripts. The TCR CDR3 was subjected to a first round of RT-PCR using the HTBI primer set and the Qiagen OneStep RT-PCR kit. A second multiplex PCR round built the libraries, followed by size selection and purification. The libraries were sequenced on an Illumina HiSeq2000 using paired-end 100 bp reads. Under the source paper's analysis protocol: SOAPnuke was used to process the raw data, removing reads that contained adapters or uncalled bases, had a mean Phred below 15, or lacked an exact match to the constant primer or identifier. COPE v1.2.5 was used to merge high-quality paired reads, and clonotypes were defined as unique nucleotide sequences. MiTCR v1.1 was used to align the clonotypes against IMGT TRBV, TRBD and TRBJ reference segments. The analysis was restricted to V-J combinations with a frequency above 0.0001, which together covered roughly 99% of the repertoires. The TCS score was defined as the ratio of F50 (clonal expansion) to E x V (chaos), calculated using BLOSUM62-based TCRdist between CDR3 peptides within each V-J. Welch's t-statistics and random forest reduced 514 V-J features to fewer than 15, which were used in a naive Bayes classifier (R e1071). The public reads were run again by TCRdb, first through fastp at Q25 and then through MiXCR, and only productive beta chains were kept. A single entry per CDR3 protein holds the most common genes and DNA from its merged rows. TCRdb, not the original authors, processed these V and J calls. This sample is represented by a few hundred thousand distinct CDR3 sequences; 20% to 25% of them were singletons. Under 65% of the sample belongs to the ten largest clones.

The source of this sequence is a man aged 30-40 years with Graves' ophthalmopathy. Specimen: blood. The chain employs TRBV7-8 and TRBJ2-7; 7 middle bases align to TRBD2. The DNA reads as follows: TGTGCCAGCAGCTTAGATCGGCTAGCGGAGACCTACGAGCAGTACTTC. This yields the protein CASSLDRLAETYEQYF.